This T cell receptor beta chain was observed in a study of cytomegalovirus exposure and HLA in healthy donors (dated by TCRdb to about 2017). For the study in its entirety: An earlier analysis of roughly 500 of the donors reported 276 Gb of sequence data and 117 million unique TCR beta sequences from 150 million to 200 million T cells. Four or five DR-DQ haplotypes were handled as single units for association and clustering because linkage in the cohort was strong. A separate validation cohort of 90 to 150 different subjects was used in addition to the approximately 700-subject first cohort. The later analysis used no new phenotypic data to find candidate immune exposures, relying instead on TCR beta sequences and their occurrence across donors. To predict cytomegalovirus infection status, the study combined high-throughput TCR immunosequencing, statistical association of individual TCRs with disease status, and machine learning. In a later analysis, previously published TCR beta repertoires from 670 or so donors were re-analyzed and high-resolution HLA genotyping was added so that TCR occurrence patterns could be studied. Among the roughly 400 genotyped donors, around 81% belonged to the genetic ancestry cluster associated with self-reported Caucasian donors. An earlier analysis of approximately 630 of the donors applied high-throughput TCR beta sequencing to assess whether each TCR beta V gene segment acted as functional or pseudogenic. The number of donors typed differed by locus, with roughly 629-640 for A, B, C, DRB1 and DQB1, over 500 for DQA1, 600 to 610 for DPA1, and around 460 for DPB1. Genome-wide SNP genotypes for about 65% of the roughly 670 donors were used in a later genetic analysis, which treated that subset as a discovery cohort. All discovery cohort repertoires had been generated on a single sequencing platform. Across some 400 genotyped donors of the cohort, an average of about 200,000 unique TCR beta nucleotide sequences per donor were sequenced, and around 19% of those sequences were non-productive. The study used immunosequencing to profile the T cell repertoires of around 600 subjects and linked those repertoires to cytomegalovirus serostatus. Donor age, sex, ethnicity and CMV serostatus were compiled alongside the repertoire data. Approximately 300 gigabases of sequencing data and tens of millions of unique TCR sequences were included in an early release covering around 650 HLA-typed donors. HLA typing included class I and class II loci at four-digit resolution. The aim of the study was to test whether cataloging public T cell receptors could identify signatures of past pathogen exposure.

The cohort was made up of 500 to 800 healthy bone marrow donors. Cohort members were all nominally healthy when sampled, although unrecorded immune exposures were likely present. The donor tested CMV seronegative and was one of the 352 seronegative cohort members. Every donor gave a peripheral blood sample, and the peripheral blood mononuclear cells from that sample were used for TCR beta sequencing. The Qiagen DNeasy Blood Extraction Kit was used to extract genomic DNA from the blood cell samples. Clipping removes 5 bases from V and 4 bases from J, with 8 as the unmatched junction base count. The CDR3 sequence holds 15 residues, the cysteine and phenylalanine included. Kept here is only the CDR3 DNA, which spans 45 bases and is read in frame from base 1. Per the germline V gene, KGHSH is the CDR1 and LQKENI is the CDR2. Remarks on this clone: Its antigen target is currently unknown. Per-base qualities were not stored, and no clone one base away is much larger.

The paper's findings and limits, for the study overall: For the cohort, immune exposure information was limited to CMV serostatus. Roughly uniform sequencing depth across donors was assumed in presence/absence analyses, although this assumption may not hold. Broadly in line with IMGT annotations, most TCR beta V segments showed up in productive rearrangements about 87% or about 30% of the time in an earlier analysis of 450 to 750 of the donors. Three of the identified cytomegalovirus-associated TCR beta chains were confirmed in vitro to be specific for cytomegalovirus antigens. Across donors, most TCR sequences were observed very rarely, whereas some public TCRs were present in many individuals. When HLA alleles, especially DR and DQ, strongly co-occurred, attributing TCR associations to individual alleles was difficult. In both the original and validation cohorts, the classifier was reported to diagnose cytomegalovirus status with high specificity and sensitivity. Some IMGT-functional V segments, including TRBV6-2 and TRBV6-3, could not be told apart with the 87-base-pair reads, so those segments were excluded. Most CMV-associated TCR beta chains appeared to be HLA-restricted in a later analysis, and the HLA associations seemed to be driven largely by CMV exposure. Several of the top co-occurrence clusters appeared to be linked to parvovirus B19, influenza, CMV and Epstein-Barr virus, according to a later analysis. Linkage disequilibrium might explain the correlated functional status among segregating V segments, but an unknown experimental factor could not be excluded. An association between a missense DCLRE1C variant and V-gene and J-gene trimming of TCR beta chains was found in a later genetic analysis and replicated in an independent cohort. In the study, around 160 TCR beta chains were listed as associated with cytomegalovirus. In this cohort, only TCR beta chains were sequenced, and detectable features were limited by the absence of alpha or paired-chain data. In a later analysis, around 17,000 TCR beta sequences were associated with specific HLA alleles at a false discovery rate of 0.05. In a later genetic analysis, fewer N-insertions in productive TCRs were reported among donors in an Asian-associated ancestry cluster than the roughly 700-donor mean. In a later analysis, the rate of TCR association differed among HLA loci, with DRB1 alleles having the most associated TCRs and HLA-C alleles having the fewest. HLA typing was unavailable for some donors at each locus, so association tests used only the typed subset. Compared with equally common non-associated chains, HLA-associated TCR beta chains in a later analysis were more clonally expanded and had lower generation probabilities. A further reported finding was that TCR beta sequences accurately predicted the HLA-A and HLA-B alleles for most subjects in the first cohort. The authors suggested that the approach could potentially be generalized to other disease states and immunological phenotypes. A cluster of highly shared sequence variants was judged likely to represent a technical artifact of the sequencing pipeline. Because counts were too low, 15 to 20 rarely observed V segments, including chromosome 9 orphons, were excluded from the earlier analysis of 587 of the donors.

The library was generated by the immunoSEQ multiplex PCR assay. For the multiplex PCR, a mixture combining 60 forward primers for TCR Vbeta segments and 13 reverse primers for TCR Jbeta segments was used. The CDR3 region of rearranged TCR beta genes was amplified from genomic DNA by a multiplex PCR assay. On the Illumina HiSeq System, the amplified TCR beta libraries were sequenced as 87-base-pair reads. The original methods were these. Across the 700 or so repertoires, a later analysis counted roughly 84 million unique TCR beta chains, roughly 11 million of which were shared by at least two donors. To remove PCR and sequencing errors, raw reads were error-corrected and collapsed into unique sequences using a nearest-neighbor algorithm that merged closely related sequences. V, D and J gene segments were assigned by aligning CDR3 sequences to IMGT reference sequences. Each retained sequence needed at least a six-nucleotide match to both a V gene segment and a J gene segment. Rearrangements were classified as productive when the CDR3 lacked stop codons and remained in frame with V and J, and all other rearrangements were classified as non-productive. Following IMGT convention, CDR3 was defined as the stretch from the second conserved V-encoded cysteine up to the conserved J-encoded phenylalanine. In an earlier analysis of around 570 of the donors, sequences lacking an unambiguous match to a single V gene segment were excluded. An earlier analysis of several hundred of the donors called V segments functional above 56.7% productive rearrangements and segregating when the between-donor standard deviation exceeded 5%. A statistical classification framework was built for diagnosing cytomegalovirus status from the catalog of TCR beta chain sequences. In a later analysis, TCR nucleotide sequences were compared against IMGT/GENE-DB human TR gene sequences so that V and J genes could be assigned. The TCRdist pipeline was used in a later analysis to assign CDR3 sequences and most-parsimonious VDJ recombination scenarios. In a later analysis, each TCR beta chain was defined by its CDR3 amino acid sequence together with its V-gene family, and reads without a unique V-gene family were excluded. A later analysis removed 592 highly shared, low-generation-probability nucleotide sequences to deal with suspected cross-contamination and a sequencing artifact. A later analysis calculated a clonal expansion index for each public chain from normalized within-repertoire ranks of inferred template counts. A later analysis computed generation probabilities with a VDJ recombination model fitted to out-of-frame rearrangements, and checked the results against IGoR. Hypergeometric tests were used in a later analysis to score TCR-TCR, TCR-HLA and TCR-CMV co-occurrence, with a repertoire-size bias correction applied to the TCR pairs. False discovery rates were estimated in a later analysis by permuting HLA or CMV assignments 20 times. In a later analysis, co-occurring TCRs were grouped using DBSCAN, with TCRdist sequence similarity added in when clustering inside HLA-allele-positive subsets. For co-occurrence clustering, repertoires with fewer than 30,000 or more than 120,000 public chains were excluded, along with five repertoires with anomalous nucleotide sharing. As stored in TCRdb, this immuneACCESS dataset retains in-frame rearrangements with V and J assigned. A fraction of the clones does not appear; measured against another copy, unresolved V genes explain less than half of the discrepancy, and the remainder lacks a known reason. The DNA gave D and trimming, while V, J and clone size come from that table. The sample data list over 120,000 clones, and 75% to 85% of these were observed just once. 4.5% of the sample belongs to the ten largest clones.

In this chain, TRBV18 is recombined with TRBJ1-5; the junction holds 7 bases that match TRBD1. This receptor was identified in a man in his forties or fifties in good health and CMV-seronegative. The sample taken for sequencing was PBMCs. The DNA sequence reads TGTGCCAGCTCAGGATCCGGGACAGCTAATCAGCCCCAGCATTTT. Its protein product is CASSGSGTANQPQHF.